This T cell receptor (beta chain) was found in a study of OX40 agonist ivuxolimab in advanced cancers. Overall study: An agonistic anti-OX40 (CD134) antibody, ivuxolimab, was used to treat the patients.

A note on this clone: Its specificity is unknown.

Sequencing used immunoSEQ multiplex PCR; TCRdb keeps in-frame clones, though not all of them. Of fewer than 25,000 clones in the sample, 75% to 90% were seen once. Regarding the study as a whole: Among T cells, CD8+ cells averaged more expanded clones than CD4+ cells. Blood T cells, both CD4+ and CD8+, expanded clonally by week 6 at 0.1 to 3.0 mg/kg.

This CDR3 has 14 residues. V gave up 1 base and J gave up 11 bases; unmatched junction bases: 8. CDR1 SNHLY and CDR2 FYNNEI come from the germline V gene. The J gene is TRBJ2-1, the V gene TRBV2; TRBD1 matches 7 bases. This sequence originates from an adult with an advanced solid tumor such as melanoma, head and neck, liver or kidney cancer. Sequencing used CD4+ or CD8+ T cells sorted from blood, obtained in a trial of the OX40 agonist ivuxolimab. CDR3 loop: CASSEGQGRRKQFF. The CDR3 DNA sequence: TGTGCCAGCAGTGAAGGACAGGGCCGTCGGAAGCAGTTCTTC.